The T cell receptor beta chain under discussion was sequenced for a study of blood T cells in healthy people across ages. CDR1 and CDR2 (germline): SGHAT, FQNNGV. This CDR3 has 14 residues. Trimming took 4 bases from V and 5 from J, leaving 13 bases between them. Primers used in a second PCR of roughly 7 to 12 cycles were a sample-barcoded 5' primer and a J-beta primer mix. TCRdb re-derived calls from the 5' RACE reads in MiXCR, one entry per CDR3 protein. The sample yields 1.8 million or so distinct CDR3 sequences, roughly two fifths seen once. The sequenced sample consisted of blood. The J gene is TRBJ2-3, the V gene TRBV11-2; D perhaps matches TRBD2 (6 bases). The TCR originated in a human donor in good health. The CDR3 is CASSSSRTIDTQYF. CDR3 DNA sequence: TGTGCCAGCAGCTCGTCCAGGACTATAGATACGCAGTATTTT. Looking up the rest from reference TRBV11-2 and TRBJ2-3 gives the full variable domain: EAGVAQSPRYKIIEKRQSVAFWCNPISGHATLYWYQQILGQGPKLLIQFQNNGVVDDSQLPKDRFSAERLKGVDSTLKIQPAKLEDSAVYLCASSSSRTIDTQYFGPGTRLTVL.